This T cell receptor (beta chain) was recorded in a study of cytomegalovirus exposure and HLA in healthy donors. Study results and limitations: In a later analysis, V- and J-gene trimming of beta chains associated with a DCLRE1C missense variant, replicated independently. In an earlier analysis, in around 590 donors, most V segments appeared productive either ~87% or ~30% of the time.

Comments on this clone: Its target is not known.

Germline assignment: CDR1 MDHEN and CDR2 SYDVKM. CDR3 length equals 18 residues. The V and J ends lost 6 bases and 1 base, in that order; junction bases with no gene match: 16. Primers: 60 Vbeta forward and 13 Jbeta reverse. Generated by immunoSEQ multiplex PCR, the TCRdb table keeps only in-frame clones and is missing some. The data contain about 150,000 clones, roughly four fifths of them seen just once; the ten biggest clones take up roughly 6.6%. Sequencing used PBMCs. The sequence was obtained from a young man in good health and CMV-seronegative. This chain links TRBV28 with TRBJ2-7, with TRBD2 identical over 9 bases. This chain's CDR3 is CASSPQGLAGTISYEQYF. Here the CDR3 DNA reads TGTGCCAGCAGCCCCCAAGGGCTAGCGGGGACAATTTCCTACGAGCAGTACTTC.